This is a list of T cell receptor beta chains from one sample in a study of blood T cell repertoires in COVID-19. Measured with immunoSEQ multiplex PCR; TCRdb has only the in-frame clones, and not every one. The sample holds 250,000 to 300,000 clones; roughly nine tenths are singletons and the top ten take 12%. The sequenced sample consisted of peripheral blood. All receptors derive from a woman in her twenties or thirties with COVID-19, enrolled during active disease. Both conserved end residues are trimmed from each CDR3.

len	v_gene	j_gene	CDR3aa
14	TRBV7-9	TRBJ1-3	ASSRLPRGTGNTIY
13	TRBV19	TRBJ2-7	ASSIGGYQRYEQY
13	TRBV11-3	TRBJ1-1	ASSLGGQSNTEAF
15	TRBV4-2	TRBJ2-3	ASSHGLAGALGDTQY
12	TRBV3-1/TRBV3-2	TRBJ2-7	ASNHRGEGDEQY
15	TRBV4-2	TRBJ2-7	ASSQEYGPPESYEQY
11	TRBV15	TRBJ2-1	ATSRATYNEQF
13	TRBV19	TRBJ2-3	ASTGLAGGTDTQY
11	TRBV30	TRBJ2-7	AWSVGASYEQY
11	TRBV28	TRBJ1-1	ASSGGQNTEAF
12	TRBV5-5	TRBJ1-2	ASSWRWGERGYT
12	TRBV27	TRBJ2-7	ASSLSSYSYEQY
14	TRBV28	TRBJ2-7	ASSLGGLAGAYEQY
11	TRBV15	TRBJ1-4	ATKGQGAVKLF
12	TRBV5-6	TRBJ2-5	ASSLVGTLETQY
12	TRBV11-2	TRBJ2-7	ASSLGQGWYEQY
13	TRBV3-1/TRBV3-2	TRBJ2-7	ASSQEGGSIYEQY
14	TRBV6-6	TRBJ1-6	ASSYEQGLGNSPLH
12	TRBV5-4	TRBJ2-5	ASRSVVAEETQY
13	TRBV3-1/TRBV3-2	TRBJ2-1	ASSQGFRGWNEQF
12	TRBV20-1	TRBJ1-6	SASVGRLNSPLH
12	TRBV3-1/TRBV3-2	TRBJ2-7	ASSQGLADYEQY
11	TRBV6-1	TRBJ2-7	ASSERQGTEQY
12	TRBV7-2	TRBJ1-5	ASSRGGGHQPQH
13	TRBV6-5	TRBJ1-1	ASPQRRGLNTEAF
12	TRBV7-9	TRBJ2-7	ASAIRGMSYEQY
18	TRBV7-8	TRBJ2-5	ASSLALIVRAGGEQETQY
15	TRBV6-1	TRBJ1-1	ASSEFGTGGRGTEAF
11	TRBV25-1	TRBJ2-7	ASSEGASYEQY
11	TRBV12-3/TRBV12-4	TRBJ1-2	ASSPGSDYGYT
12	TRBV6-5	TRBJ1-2	ASTPVTGGVGYT
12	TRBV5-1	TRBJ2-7	ASSHSMIYYEQY
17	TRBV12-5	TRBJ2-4	ASGLPWDREKGAKNIQY
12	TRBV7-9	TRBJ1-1	ASSSRDRDAEAF
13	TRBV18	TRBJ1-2	ASSPNDRVWYGYT
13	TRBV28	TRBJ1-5	ASSLTPGQGSTQH
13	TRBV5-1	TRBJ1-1	ASSPGASLGTEAF
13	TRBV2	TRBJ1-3	ASSGRGTGLSTIY
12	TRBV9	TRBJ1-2	ASSVRQGPTGYT
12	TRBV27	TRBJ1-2	ASSLSGAPRGYT
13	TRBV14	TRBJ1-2	ASSQSRTGVHGYT
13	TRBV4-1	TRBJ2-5	ASSQEKRDQETQY
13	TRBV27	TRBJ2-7	ASSLSGTGVYEQY
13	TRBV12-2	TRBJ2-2	ASRLGGGNTGELF
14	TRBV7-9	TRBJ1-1	ASSLVRQGRGTEAF
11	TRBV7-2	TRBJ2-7	ASSWTGTYEQY
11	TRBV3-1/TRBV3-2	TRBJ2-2	ASSQSYAGELF
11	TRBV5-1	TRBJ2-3	ASTRGSTDTQY
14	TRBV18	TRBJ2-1	ASSVTGLARNNEQF
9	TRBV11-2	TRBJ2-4	ASGEGDIQY
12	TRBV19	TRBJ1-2	ASNEGQGYNGYT
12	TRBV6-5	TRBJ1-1	ASSSQGWDTEAF
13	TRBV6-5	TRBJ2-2	ASSTRWGENGELF
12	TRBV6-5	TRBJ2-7	ASNLGQGVGEQY
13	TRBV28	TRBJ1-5	ASGGAGRSNQPQH
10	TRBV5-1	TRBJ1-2	ASSLSMDGYT
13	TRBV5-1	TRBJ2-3	ASSLVPGGLDTQY
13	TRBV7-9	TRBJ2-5	ASSLRTGGKETQY
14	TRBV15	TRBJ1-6	ATSRGDAGYVSPLH